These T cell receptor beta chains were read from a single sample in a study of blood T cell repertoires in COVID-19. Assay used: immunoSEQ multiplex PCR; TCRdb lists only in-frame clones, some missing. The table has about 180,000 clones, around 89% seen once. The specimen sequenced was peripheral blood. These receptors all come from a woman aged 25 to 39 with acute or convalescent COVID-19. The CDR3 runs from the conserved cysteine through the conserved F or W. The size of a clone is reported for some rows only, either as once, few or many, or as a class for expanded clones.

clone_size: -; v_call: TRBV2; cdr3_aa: CASRMTSRDIQYF
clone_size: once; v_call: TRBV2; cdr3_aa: CASSDGVTDTQYF
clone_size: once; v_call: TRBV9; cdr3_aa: CASSEGTGGGGELFF
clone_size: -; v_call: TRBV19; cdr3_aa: CASSISGRPPDTQYF
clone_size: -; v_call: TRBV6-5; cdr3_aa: CASSYKGVYTEAFF
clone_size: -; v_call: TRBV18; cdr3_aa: CASSPGGTGDQPQHF
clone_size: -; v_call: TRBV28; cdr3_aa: CASSLSGLDEKLFF
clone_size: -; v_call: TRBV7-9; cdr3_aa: CASSLMEGIGYTF
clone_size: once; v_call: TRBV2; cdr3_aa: CASSELDYEQYF
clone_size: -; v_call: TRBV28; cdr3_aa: CASSWGGPPYTGELFF
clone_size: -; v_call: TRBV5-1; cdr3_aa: CASSFRTSADEQFF
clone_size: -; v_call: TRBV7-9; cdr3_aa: CASRQGGNSPLHF
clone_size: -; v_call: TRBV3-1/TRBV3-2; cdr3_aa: CASSQLREGAQFF
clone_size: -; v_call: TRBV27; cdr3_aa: CASSPRTGTNYGYTF
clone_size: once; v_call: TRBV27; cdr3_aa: CASSLRPGLYSNEQYF
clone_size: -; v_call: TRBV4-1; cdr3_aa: CASSQGRGGRNQETQYF
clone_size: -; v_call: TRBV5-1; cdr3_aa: CASSGPGYEQYF
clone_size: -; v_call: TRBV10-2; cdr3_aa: CASSESGTEAFF
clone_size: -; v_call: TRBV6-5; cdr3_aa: CASSQGQANVLTF
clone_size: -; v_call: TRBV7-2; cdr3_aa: CASSSSGRQYNEQFF
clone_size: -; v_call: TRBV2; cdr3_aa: CASSEARQGGYGYTF
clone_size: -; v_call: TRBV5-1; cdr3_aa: CASSLGLWQSGANVLTF
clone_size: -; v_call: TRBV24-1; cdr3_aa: CATSVGGRAMGEQFF
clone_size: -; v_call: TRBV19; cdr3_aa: CASSPQEGFNQPQHF
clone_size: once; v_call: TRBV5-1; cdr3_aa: CASSRQGLDNEQFF
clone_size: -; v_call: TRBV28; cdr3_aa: CASSPTYNEQFF
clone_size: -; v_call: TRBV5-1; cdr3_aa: CASSWTQGAGETQYF
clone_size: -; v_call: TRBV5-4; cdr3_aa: CASSLGGRQETQYF